This T cell receptor beta chain appears in the sequencing data of a study of blood T cell repertoires in COVID-19. Overall study context: The samples span acute and convalescent COVID-19 from the United States, Italy and Spain.

TCRdb's copy holds only in-frame clones and misses some; the assay was immunoSEQ multiplex PCR. The sample lists 150,000 to 200,000 clones, around 81% seen once, with 0.95% in the top ten. This clone was recorded only once. Seattle enrolled patients during active infection and tracked them longitudinally. The CDR3 length is 14 residues. Trimming left V 3 bases short and J 1 base short, with 10 bases between. Germline V gene lookup returns CDR1 GTSNPN and CDR2 SVGIG (reference sequence). This chain links TRBV30 with TRBJ1-5; no clear D. The TCR comes from a man in his 60s with COVID-19, enrolled during active disease. What was sequenced was peripheral blood. The CDR3 nucleotides are TGTGCCTGGAGCCGAACAGTAAGCAATCAGCCCCAGCATTTT. Amino acids: CAWSRTVSNQPQHF.